The clone carrying this T cell receptor beta chain was detected many times. As yet, its antigen is unknown. Unique molecular identifier tags were affixed to discrete cDNA molecules. A single record per CDR3 protein comes from TCRdb applying MiXCR to the 5' RACE reads. The sample includes 25,000 to 30,000 distinct CDR3 sequences, less than 6.5% of them seen just once. The sample belongs to a study of early T cells in non-severe SARS-CoV-2 infection. Study background: Investigators sequenced bulk RNA drawn from unsorted whole blood, and chains remained unpaired.

Points from the study as a whole: A preference for anti-spike CD8 responses marked VDJdb matching, which missed private and CD4 specificities.

The CDR3 runs to 13 residues. The germline V gene encodes CDR1 MNHEY and CDR2 SVGAGI. V gave up 6 bases and J gave up 7 bases, with 15 bases separating them. Material for sequencing was whole blood. The chain is built from TRBV6-5 and TRBJ1-1; D is possibly TRBD1 (6 bases). The clonotype comes from an adult who was a healthcare worker with PCR-confirmed SARS-CoV-2 infection or an uninfected control (not recorded which). CDR3 coding DNA: TGTGCCAGCAGCCCAGGACAGTACGGTGAAGCTTTCTTT. Translation: CASSPGQYGEAFF.